Below, 24 T cell receptor beta chains from the same sample are listed, as sequenced in a study of shared clonotypes between healthy human individuals. Sequenced by immunoSEQ multiplex PCR; TCRdb stores in-frame clones only, minus some. The data show under 600,000 clones, around 76% seen once. Input material: PBMCs. The receptor set was obtained from a woman aged 40 to 55 in good health. Some clones in this sample may be carry-over from other donors' samples.

CDR3 sequence reads: CASSSGIRVYEQYF. Here the CDR3 DNA reads TGTGCCAGCAGCTCCGGGATAAGGGTGTACGAGCAGTACTTC. The chain has TRBV5-6 and TRBJ2-7; maybe TRBD2 (5 bases). The length of the CDR3 is 14 residues. Looked up from germline, CDR1 is SGHDT and CDR2 is YYEEEE. V was cut by 3 bases and J by 4 bases, with 14 bases left in between.

The chain uses TRBV10-3 and TRBJ2-1, with 7 bases fitting TRBD2. J gave up 1 base and V 4 bases, and 1 base lay outside the gene matches. Germline values: CDR1 ENHRY, CDR2 SYGVKD. The CDR3 has 14 residues. The CDR3: CAISAAGSYNEQFF. The CDR3 bases are TGTGCCATCAGTGCAGCGGGATCCTACAATGAGCAGTTCTTC.

V usage is TRBV30 and J usage is TRBJ1-5; TRBD1 might be the D (5 bases). CDR1 and CDR2 (germline): GTSNPN, SVGIG (reference sequence). Trimming took 3 bases from V and 7 from J, leaving 16 bases between them. This CDR3 has 14 amino acids. The CDR3 loop reads CAWSGGRSGQPQHF. The CDR3 bases are TGTGCCTGGAGCGGGGGGAGGTCGGGGCAGCCCCAGCATTTT.

The CDR3 reads CSVEARGGRSGTQYF. CDR3 DNA sequence: TGCAGCGTTGAAGCGCGGGGAGGGCGATCTGGGACCCAGTACTTC. V usage is TRBV29-1 and J usage is TRBJ2-5, with 7 positions matching TRBD2. Germline CDR1 and CDR2: SQVTM and ANQGSEA. The CDR3 is 15 residues long. V dropped 1 base and J dropped 7; count of bases not matched to a gene: 12.

The rearrangement links TRBV15 to TRBJ1-2, with D unclear. The CDR3 is 15 amino acids. CDR1 is LNHNV and CDR2 is YYDKDF in the germline V gene (reference sequence). V lost 0 bases, J lost 3 bases, and 11 bases lay in between. The CDR3 DNA is TGTGCCACCAGCAGAGATCGCGGGATTGACTATGGCTACACCTTC. Protein sequence: CATSRDRGIDYGYTF.

This clone was counted a single time. The CDR3 coding sequence is TGTGCCAGCAGCACTGCCGAGCCGAACGAGCAGTTCTTC. Encoded protein: CASSTAEPNEQFF. The V call is TRBV21-1, the J call TRBJ2-1; TRBD2 reflects the table's D call only, with no check against the DNA. TRBV21-1 is shown as a pseudogene. CDR3 length: 13 amino acids.

The J gene is TRBJ2-2, the V gene TRBV29-1; D is undetermined. The ends were cut back, 4 bases at V and 8 bases at J, with 11 bases in the middle. The germline V gene encodes CDR1 SQVTM and CDR2 ANQGSEA. This CDR3 contains 12 residues. CDR3 DNA: TGCAGCGTTGTACCACCGGGTGGGGAGCTGTTTTTT. Its translation: CSVVPPGGELFF.

The genes are TRBV29-1 and TRBJ2-1, with 8 bases identical to TRBD2. Trimming took 4 bases from V and 12 from J; bases not matched to a gene: 11. The CDR3 has 13 residues. Germline CDR1 is SQVTM and CDR2 is ANQGSEA. The CDR3 reads CSVGGGTKTWQFF. The DNA of the CDR3 is TGCAGCGTTGGCGGGGGGACAAAAACTTGGCAGTTCTTC.

The chain joins TRBV11-3 to TRBJ2-1; the match to TRBD2 covers 7 bases. The CDR3 extends over 15 amino acids. Germline V lookup: CDR1 SGHNT, CDR2 YENEEA. The J segment lost 6 bases and the V segment lost 5 bases, leaving 10 bases of the junction unmatched. The CDR3 spells CASSLVAGSPNEQFF. CDR3 DNA: TGTGCCAGCAGCCTGGTAGCGGGTTCCCCCAATGAGCAGTTCTTC.

The chain employs TRBV7-2 and TRBJ2-3; unclear D gene. Trimming cost V 0 bases and J 1 base, with 2 bases left between them. Germline lookup yields CDR1 SGHTA and CDR2 FQGNSA. This CDR3 comprises 13 residues. CDR3 sequence: CASSLARTDTQYF. CDR3 bases: TGTGCCAGCAGCTTAGCCCGCACAGATACGCAGTATTTT.

This chain joins TRBV19 and TRBJ2-5; 7 bases line up with TRBD1. Germline CDR1 and CDR2: LNHDA and SQIVND (reference sequence). V lost 9 bases to trimming and J lost 1 base; unmatched junction nucleotides: 5. The CDR3 has 13 amino acids. CDR3: CASSGQIQETQYF. The CDR3 DNA follows: TGTGCCAGCTCGGGACAGATCCAAGAGACCCAGTACTTC.

The rearrangement uses TRBV2 and TRBJ2-5, with D uncertain. Trimming stripped 5 bases from V and 5 bases from J, with 18 bases between. CDR3 length equals 15 residues. Looked up from germline, CDR1 is SNHLY and CDR2 is FYNNEI. CDR3 protein: CASSMALRVGETQYF. Written as DNA, the CDR3 is TGTGCCAGCAGTATGGCTTTACGGGTTGGGGAGACCCAGTACTTC. The full variable domain, with the rest looked up from reference TRBV2 and TRBJ2-5, is EPEVTQTPSHQVTQMGQEVILRCVPISNHLYFYWYRQILGQKVEFLVSFYNNEISEKSEIFDDQFSVERPDGSNFTLKIRSTKLEDSAMYFCASSMALRVGETQYFGPGTRLLVL.

This clone was counted only a few times. V gene TRBV5-1 combines with J gene TRBJ2-6; weak D call: TRBD2 (6 bases). V gave up 4 bases and J gave up 4 bases, with 15 bases separating them. The CDR3 is 16 amino acids. CDR1 and CDR2 from the germline V gene are SGHRS and YFSETQ. The CDR3 here is CASSQGLNDGANVLTF. CDR3 sequence (DNA): TGCGCCAGCAGCCAAGGACTAAATGACGGGGCCAACGTCCTGACTTTC.

The chain employs TRBV10-3 and TRBJ2-5; 9 bases are shared with TRBD2. CDR3 length: 13 residues. CDR1 is ENHRY and CDR2 is SYGVKD in the germline V gene. With 9 bases clipped from V and 5 bases from J, the junction kept 7 bases outside the gene matches. This chain's CDR3 is CAMNSGSEETQYF. CDR3 DNA: TGTGCCATGAATAGCGGGAGCGAGGAGACCCAGTACTTC.

The chain combines TRBV27 with TRBJ1-1; the D is unclear. The CDR3 spans 12 residues. Germline V lookup: CDR1 MNHEY, CDR2 SMNVEV (reference sequence). Trimming cost V 3 bases and J 4 bases, with 6 bases left between them. The CDR3 spells CASSFLGTEAFF. CDR3 DNA sequence: TGTGCCAGCAGTTTTCTGGGCACTGAAGCTTTCTTT.

V gene TRBV15 combines with J gene TRBJ2-2; TRBD2 is a possible D gene (6 bases). V lost 6 bases and J lost 4, with 9 bases in between. This CDR3 contains 13 residues. CDR1 and CDR2 from the germline V gene are LNHNV and YYDKDF (reference sequence). CDR3 loop: CATREGLTGELFF. The DNA of the CDR3 is TGTGCCACCAGGGAGGGACTCACCGGGGAGCTGTTTTTT.

The V call is TRBV4-2, the J call TRBJ2-1, with TRBD2 matching 8 bases. Trimming cost V 0 bases and J 6 bases; bases outside gene matches: 7. Germline CDR1 is LGHNA and CDR2 is YNFKEQ. The CDR3 consists of 16 residues. In DNA form, the CDR3 reads TGTGCCAGCAGCCAAGATCTTAGCGGGACTGGCAATGAGCAGTTCTTC. The encoded protein is CASSQDLSGTGNEQFF.

The chain couples TRBV18 to TRBJ2-5, with TRBD1 identical over 7 bases. The CDR3 spans 15 residues. Germline values: CDR1 KGHSH, CDR2 LQKENI. V lost 4 bases and J lost 1; bases outside the gene matches: 6. CDR3 region: CASSRTPGGQETQYF. As DNA, the CDR3 is TGTGCCAGCTCACGGACACCAGGGGGCCAAGAGACCCAGTACTTC.

This chain uses TRBV9 with TRBJ1-1; D might be TRBD1 (6 bases). The germline CDR1 and CDR2 sequences are SGDLS and YYNGEE. The CDR3 has 13 amino acids. The V gene lost 4 bases and the J gene lost 5 bases, with 12 bases spanning the gap. This chain's CDR3 is CASSNRGGTEAFF. The DNA for the CDR3 is TGTGCCAGCAGCAACCGAGGGGGAACTGAAGCTTTCTTT.

A remark on this clone: A far larger clone is just one base off, so this is likely a read error. The chain combines TRBV28 with TRBJ2-7; the D gene could be TRBD1 or TRBD2 (5 bases each). CDR3 size: 13 residues. The V gene's germline CDR1 is MDHEN and CDR2 SYDVKM. V dropped 6 bases and J dropped 3 bases, with 12 bases sitting between them. The CDR3 spells CASSLGRYYEQYF. CDR3 DNA: TGTGCCAGCAGCCTGGGACGGTACTACGAGCAGTACTTC.

V gene TRBV4-3 combines with J gene TRBJ2-7, with D unclear. Per the germline V gene, CDR1 is LGHNA and CDR2 is YSLEER. CDR3 size: 16 residues. The germline V and J ends were trimmed by 1 base and 3 bases, with 16 bases remaining between them. CDR3 sequence: CASSQGVGRPYYEQYF. The CDR3 DNA reads TGCGCCAGCAGCCAAGGGGTGGGTCGCCCTTACTACGAGCAGTACTTC.

A note on this clone: Other DNA sequences from this sample encode an identical CDR3 as well. The V and J genes are TRBV7-9 and TRBJ1-1; weak D call: TRBD1 (5 bases). From germline, CDR1 is SEHNR and CDR2 FQNEAQ (reference sequence). The V end was cut by 1 base, the J end by 4 bases, with 10 bases between. The CDR3 runs 14 residues. The CDR3 sequence: CASSLVQGATEAFF. The CDR3 nucleotides are TGTGCCAGCAGCTTAGTGCAGGGTGCCACTGAAGCTTTCTTT.

A single count supports this clone. V usage is TRBV11-2 and J usage is TRBJ2-2, with TRBD1 matching over 8 bases. The length of the CDR3 is 14 residues. With 5 bases clipped from V and 7 bases from J, the junction kept 6 bases outside the gene matches. Germline CDR1 is SGHAT and CDR2 is FQNNGV. The CDR3 here is CASSAAGGIGELFF. CDR3 nucleotides: TGTGCCAGCAGCGCGGCAGGGGGCATCGGGGAGCTGTTTTTT.

The chain joins TRBV28 to TRBJ2-1; D perhaps matches TRBD1 (6 bases). This CDR3 has 13 residues. Germline V gene lookup returns CDR1 MDHEN and CDR2 SYDVKM. V dropped 6 bases and J dropped 6 bases, with 12 bases sitting between them. This chain's CDR3 is CASRVGGRNEQFF. CDR3 sequence (DNA): TGTGCCAGCAGAGTAGGGGGACGCAATGAGCAGTTCTTC.